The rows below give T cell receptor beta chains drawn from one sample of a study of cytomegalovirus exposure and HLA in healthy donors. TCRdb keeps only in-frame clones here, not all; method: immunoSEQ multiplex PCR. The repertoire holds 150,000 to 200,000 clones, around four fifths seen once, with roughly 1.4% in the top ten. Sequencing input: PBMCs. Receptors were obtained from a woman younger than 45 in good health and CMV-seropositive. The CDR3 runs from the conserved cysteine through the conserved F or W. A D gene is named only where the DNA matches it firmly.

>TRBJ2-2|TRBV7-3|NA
CASSLDNPGELFF
TGTGCCAGCAGCCTTGACAACCCCGGGGAGCTGTTTTTT
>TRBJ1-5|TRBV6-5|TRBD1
CASRTGNDQPQHF
TGTGCCAGCAGGACAGGGAACGATCAGCCCCAGCATTTT
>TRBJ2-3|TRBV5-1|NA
CASSLDYISSTDTQYF
TGCGCCAGCAGCTTGGACTACATCTCTAGCACAGATACGCAGTATTTT
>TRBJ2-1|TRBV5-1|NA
CALSGDNEQFF
TGCGCCCTCTCCGGAGACAATGAGCAGTTCTTC
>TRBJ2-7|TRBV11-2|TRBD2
CASTIGTTVSYEQYF
TGTGCCAGCACTATAGGGACTACCGTCTCCTACGAGCAGTACTTC
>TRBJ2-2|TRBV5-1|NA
CASSSLSGNTGELFF
TGCGCCAGCAGCTCCCTTAGCGGGAACACCGGGGAGCTGTTTTTT
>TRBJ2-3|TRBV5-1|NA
CASSLEDFGTDTQYF
TGCGCCAGCAGCTTGGAGGACTTTGGCACAGATACGCAGTATTTT
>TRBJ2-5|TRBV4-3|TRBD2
CASSLMGGPGYQETQYF
TGCGCCAGCAGCCTGATGGGAGGGCCGGGGTACCAAGAGACCCAGTACTTC
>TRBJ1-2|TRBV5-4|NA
CASSSETAYGYTF
TGTGCCAGCAGCTCCGAGACAGCTTATGGCTACACCTTC
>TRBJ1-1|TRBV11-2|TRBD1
CASSTREGAGNTEAFF
TGTGCCAGCAGCACGCGAGAGGGGGCCGGGAACACTGAAGCTTTCTTT
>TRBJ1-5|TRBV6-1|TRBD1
CASSGDRGLDQPQHF
TGTGCCAGCAGTGGGGACAGGGGGCTAGATCAGCCCCAGCATTTT
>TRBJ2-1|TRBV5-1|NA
CASSSSGNLAYEQFF
TGCGCCAGCAGCTCGTCCGGGAACCTTGCCTATGAGCAGTTCTTC